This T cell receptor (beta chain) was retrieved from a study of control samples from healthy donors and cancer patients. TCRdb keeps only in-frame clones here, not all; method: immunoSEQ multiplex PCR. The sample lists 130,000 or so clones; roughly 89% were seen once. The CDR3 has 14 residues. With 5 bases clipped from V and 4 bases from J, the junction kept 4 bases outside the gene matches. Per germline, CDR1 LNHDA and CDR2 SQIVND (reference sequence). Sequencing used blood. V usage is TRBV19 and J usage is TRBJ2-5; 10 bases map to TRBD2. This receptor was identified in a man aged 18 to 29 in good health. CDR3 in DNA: TGTGCCAGTAGTCGTACTAGCGGGGTAGAGACCCAGTACTTC. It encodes CASSRTSGVETQYF.